The 20 T cell receptor beta chains presented below share a single source sample, sequenced in a study of cytomegalovirus exposure and HLA in healthy donors. The repertoire was sequenced with immunoSEQ multiplex PCR; TCRdb's copy has only in-frame clones and lacks some. Of tens of thousands of clones in the sample, more than 80% were seen once. The sample consisted of PBMCs. The source of these receptors is a woman aged 18-30 years in good health and CMV-seronegative.

In this sample, this clone turned up once. V is TRBV9 and J is TRBJ1-1; D is ambiguous. This CDR3 spans 14 amino acids. Germline CDR1 and CDR2: SGDLS and YYNGEE. V was clipped by 0 bases and J by 4 bases, with 10 bases between them. CDR3 coding DNA: TGTGCCAGCAGCGTAGGAGGTGCGGGCACTGAAGCTTTCTTT. Amino acid sequence: CASSVGGAGTEAFF.

The chain employs TRBV28 and TRBJ1-2; D not resolved. The germline V and J ends were trimmed by 3 bases and 4 bases, with 18 bases remaining between them. This CDR3 is 16 amino acids long. CDR1 is MDHEN and CDR2 is SYDVKM in the germline V gene. In nucleotides, the CDR3 is TGTGCCAGCAGTTTGGTCGGAGGCAACTCGAGCTATGGCTACACCTTC. The encoded protein is CASSLVGGNSSYGYTF.

The V gene is TRBV29-1, the J gene TRBJ1-2; TRBD1 is a possible D gene (6 bases). The CDR3 is made up of 11 amino acids. Trimming removed 7 bases from V and 6 bases from J, with 12 bases in between. Germline CDR1 is SQVTM and CDR2 is ANQGSEA. CDR3 region: CSGRQANGYTF. CDR3 in DNA: TGCAGCGGCCGACAGGCTAATGGCTACACCTTC.

This rearrangement joins TRBV10-1 to TRBJ2-1; TRBD2 aligns across 7 bases. The V and J ends lost 4 bases and 15 bases, in that order; junction bases with no gene match: 12. The CDR3 loop spans 13 amino acids. Germline V gene data show CDR1 as WNHNN and CDR2 as SYGVQD (reference sequence). The CDR3 sequence: CASSGPGTTGTFF. The CDR3, as DNA: TGCGCCAGCAGTGGTCCCGGGACTACCGGTACGTTCTTC.

The chain joins TRBV11-2 to TRBJ1-6; tentative D call: TRBD1 (5 bases). V was shortened by 5 bases and J by 8 bases, with 13 bases between the two germline ends. CDR3 length: 14 residues. CDR1 is SGHAT and CDR2 is FQNNGV in the germline V gene. The CDR3 protein is CASSTGGVHSPLHF. CDR3 bases: TGTGCCAGCAGCACCGGGGGAGTACATTCACCCCTCCACTTT.

This rearrangement joins TRBV5-4 to TRBJ2-1, with D possibly TRBD2 on 6 matching bases. Germline values: CDR1 SGHNT, CDR2 YYREEE (reference sequence). Trimming removed 2 bases at V and 13 bases at J, with 13 bases between. The CDR3 loop spans 12 amino acids. The DNA for the CDR3 is TGTGCCAGCAGCTTCGAGGCGGGGCCCCAGTTCTTC. Its translation is CASSFEAGPQFF.

The rearrangement links TRBV9 to TRBJ2-2; 14 bases agree with TRBD2. The CDR3 sequence is 18 residues long. CDR1 and CDR2 from the germline V gene are SGDLS and YYNGEE. The J segment lost 4 bases and the V segment lost 3 bases, leaving 8 bases of the junction unmatched. CDR3 nucleotide sequence: TGTGCCAGCAGCGGGACTAGCGGGGGGTCTCTGCTCACCGGGGAGCTGTTTTTT. As protein: CASSGTSGGSLLTGELFF. Looking up the rest from reference TRBV9 and TRBJ2-2 gives the full variable domain: DSGVTQTPKHLITATGQRVTLRCSPRSGDLSVYWYQQSLDQGLQFLIQYYNGEERAKGNILERFSAQQFPDLHSELNLSSLELGDSALYFCASSGTSGGSLLTGELFFGEGSRLTVL.

This clone appeared once. This chain connects TRBV18 to TRBJ1-2; 10 bases align to TRBD1. Germline values: CDR1 KGHSH, CDR2 LQKENI. This CDR3 contains 13 residues. V shed 3 bases, J shed 8 bases, and the junction held 3 bases outside the gene matches. The chain's CDR3 is CASSPGQGEGYTF. For the CDR3, the DNA is TGTGCCAGCTCACCTGGACAGGGGGAAGGCTACACCTTC. The full variable domain, completed using reference TRBV18 and TRBJ1-2, is NAGVMQNPRHLVRRRGQEARLRCSPMKGHSHVYWYRQLPEEGLKFMVYLQKENIIDESGMPKERFSAEFPKEGPSILRIQQVVRGDSAAYFCASSPGQGEGYTFGSGTRLTVV.

V usage is TRBV2 and J usage is TRBJ2-7; perhaps TRBD2 as D (6 bases). V was pared by 6 bases and J by 2 bases, with 11 bases between. CDR3 length equals 13 residues. Germline assignment: CDR1 SNHLY and CDR2 FYNNEI. For the CDR3, the DNA is TGTGCCAGCAGGGGGGGAGTGGCCTACGAGCAGTACTTC. It encodes CASRGGVAYEQYF.

The chain combines TRBV19 with TRBJ2-1, with 8 nucleotides matching TRBD1. After removal of 4 bases from V and 8 bases from J, the junction contained 7 bases not matched to a gene. The CDR3 consists of 14 residues. Germline V lookup: CDR1 LNHDA, CDR2 SQIVND (reference sequence). The CDR3 reads CASSRGQGLDEQFF. In DNA form, the CDR3 reads TGTGCCAGTAGTAGAGGACAGGGCTTGGATGAGCAGTTCTTC.

The J gene is TRBJ1-2, the V gene TRBV5-1; D not resolved. Germline V gene data show CDR1 as SGHRS and CDR2 as YFSETQ. The germline V and J ends were trimmed by 3 bases and 5 bases, with 14 bases remaining between them. The CDR3 has 14 residues. This chain's CDR3 is CASSSAGPGYGYTF. The CDR3 DNA reads TGCGCCAGCAGCTCGGCGGGCCCTGGGTATGGCTACACCTTC.

The chain joins TRBV6-6 to TRBJ2-5; the D gene is possibly TRBD2 (6 bases). Germline values: CDR1 MNHNY, CDR2 SVGAGI (reference sequence). The V gene lost 5 bases and the J gene lost 9 bases, with 16 bases spanning the gap. CDR3 length equals 13 residues. The CDR3, as DNA: TGTGCCAGCAGTCCACAGACCCCGGGGGCCCAGTACTTC. Encoded protein: CASSPQTPGAQYF.

A few counts support this clone. The chain uses TRBV6-1 and TRBJ2-7, with TRBD2 identical over 11 bases. Germline-derived CDR1 and CDR2 are MNHNS and SASEGT. The CDR3 has 15 residues. After removal of 4 bases from V and 7 bases from J, the junction contained 9 bases not matched to a gene. DNA for the CDR3: TGTGCCAGCAGTGGTTATAGCGGGGGGGCGGAAGAGCAGTACTTC. It is translated as CASSGYSGGAEEQYF.

The CDR3 loop reads CASSVVGTSTYNEQFF. Here the CDR3 DNA reads TGTGCCAGCAGCGTAGTGGGGACTAGTACCTACAATGAGCAGTTCTTC. The J gene is TRBJ2-1, the V gene TRBV9; 8 bases are a match to TRBD2. The CDR3 loop spans 16 amino acids. V lost 0 bases to trimming and J lost 2 bases; unmatched junction nucleotides: 4. Germline V lookup: CDR1 SGDLS, CDR2 YYNGEE.

This chain joins TRBV5-1 and TRBJ1-2, with 10 bases aligning to TRBD1. CDR1 and CDR2 from the germline V gene are SGHRS and YFSETQ. The CDR3 has 16 residues. V trimming: 0 bases; J trimming: 4 bases; junction bases outside the gene matches: 6. In nucleotides, the CDR3 is TGCGCCAGCAGCTTGGGACAGGGGGCGAGGTTCTATGGCTACACCTTC. It specifies CASSLGQGARFYGYTF.

This chain joins TRBV27 and TRBJ2-5; 11 nucleotides line up with TRBD1. The junction had 7 bases not matched to a gene; V was cut back by 5 bases and J by 5 bases. The CDR3 has 15 amino acids. Germline CDR1 reads MNHEY; CDR2 reads SMNVEV (reference sequence). CDR3 amino acids: CASSPGQGAEETQYF. The DNA for the CDR3 is TGTGCCAGCAGTCCCGGACAGGGGGCGGAGGAGACCCAGTACTTC.

This chain connects TRBV6-1 to TRBJ2-7, with TRBD2 identical over 8 bases. V dropped 1 base and J dropped 7; count of bases not matched to a gene: 9. The V gene's germline CDR1 is MNHNS and CDR2 SASEGT. This CDR3 comprises 15 residues. CDR3 amino acids: CASSEVASGSWEQYF. CDR3 DNA sequence: TGTGCCAGCAGTGAAGTCGCTAGCGGGTCATGGGAGCAGTACTTC.

This sequence joins TRBV12-5 and TRBJ2-3, with D perhaps TRBD2 (6 bases). V was shortened by 9 bases and J by 2 bases, with 9 bases between the two germline ends. Germline V gene sequence: CDR1 LGHNT, CDR2 FRNRAP. The CDR3 runs to 12 residues. The CDR3 spells CASRDFTDTQYF. CDR3 coding DNA: TGTGCTAGCAGGGACTTCACAGATACGCAGTATTTT. Looking up the rest from reference TRBV12-5 and TRBJ2-3 gives the full variable domain: DARVTQTPRHKVTEMGQEVTMRCQPILGHNTVFWYRQTMMQGLELLAYFRNRAPLDDSGMPKDRFSAEMPDATLATLKIQPSEPRDSAVYFCASRDFTDTQYFGPGTRLTVL.

This clone was detected once. The genes are TRBV7-7 and TRBJ2-1; unclear D gene. The CDR3 spans 12 residues. Per the germline V gene, CDR1 is SSHAT and CDR2 is FNYEAQ (reference sequence). V gave up 1 base and J gave up 9 bases, with 7 bases separating them. The CDR3 DNA is TGTGCCAGCAGCTTAGTACGCGGTGAGCAGTTCTTC. Encoded protein: CASSLVRGEQFF.

The V and J genes are TRBV11-3 and TRBJ2-1; D perhaps matches TRBD2 (6 bases). This CDR3 has 16 residues. V lost 5 bases, J lost 8 bases, and 22 bases lay in between. The germline V gene encodes CDR1 SGHNT and CDR2 YENEEA. The CDR3: CASSPSWGGRAHEQFF. The CDR3 nucleotides read TGTGCCAGCAGCCCGTCGTGGGGAGGCAGGGCCCATGAGCAGTTCTTC.